This T cell receptor (beta chain) was retrieved from a study of blood T cell repertoires in COVID-19. The wider study: COVID-19 samples, acute and convalescent, were from the United States, Italy and Spain.

Germline lookup yields CDR1 SGHVS and CDR2 FQNEAQ. After removal of 3 bases from V and 7 bases from J, the junction contained 1 base not matched to a gene. There are 14 residues in the CDR3. Authors' methods: Estimation of nucleated cell counts was performed using reference gene primer amplification. Produced via immunoSEQ multiplex PCR; TCRdb's table is partial and in-frame only. Clone size and the V and J calls come from that table; the DNA yielded D and trimming. The repertoire includes about 260,000 clones, around nine tenths of them detected once, and about 9.2% sits in the top ten. Specimen: peripheral blood. The gene calls are TRBV7-8 and TRBJ2-1; TRBD2 agrees at 12 bases. The TCR was taken from a man aged 40-50 years who had recovered from COVID-19. CDR3: CASSFGTSGNEQFF. DNA of the CDR3: TGTGCCAGCAGCTTCGGGACTAGCGGGAATGAGCAGTTCTTC. Full variable domain (remainder filled in from reference TRBV7-8 and TRBJ2-1): GAGVSQSPRYKVAKRGQDVALRCDPISGHVSLFWYQQALGQGPEFLTYFQNEAQLDKSGLPSDRFFAERPEGSVSTLKIQRTQQEDSAVYLCASSFGTSGNEQFFGPGTRLTVL.